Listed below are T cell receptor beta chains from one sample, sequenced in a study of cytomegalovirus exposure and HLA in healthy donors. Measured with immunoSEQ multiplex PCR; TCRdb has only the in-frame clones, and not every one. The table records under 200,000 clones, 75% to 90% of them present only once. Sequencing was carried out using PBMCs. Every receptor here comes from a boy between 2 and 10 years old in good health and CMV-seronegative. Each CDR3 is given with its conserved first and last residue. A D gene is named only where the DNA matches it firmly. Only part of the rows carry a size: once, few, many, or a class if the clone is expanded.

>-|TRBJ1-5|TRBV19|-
CASIFTGRSNQLQHF
TGTGCCAGTATCTTTACGGGGAGGAGCAATCAGCTCCAGCATTTT
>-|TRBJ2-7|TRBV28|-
CASGGEGVWGYEQYF
TGTGCCAGCGGTGGAGAGGGAGTGTGGGGCTACGAGCAGTACTTC
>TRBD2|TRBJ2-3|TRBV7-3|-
CASSGLAGTDTQYF
TGTGCCAGCAGTGGACTAGCAGGCACAGATACGCAGTATTTT
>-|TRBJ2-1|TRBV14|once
CASSQVEGLGQFF
TGTGCCAGCAGCCAAGTTGAGGGATTGGGGCAGTTCTTC
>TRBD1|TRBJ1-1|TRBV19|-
CASSVLDRGAEAFF
TGTGCCAGTAGTGTGCTCGACAGGGGTGCTGAAGCTTTCTTT
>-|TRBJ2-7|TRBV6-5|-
CASSYAYEQYF
TGTGCCAGCAGTTACGCGTACGAGCAGTACTTC
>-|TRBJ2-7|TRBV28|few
CASSSRAGTDEQYF
TGTGCCAGCAGTTCCCGCGCGGGTACCGACGAGCAGTACTTC
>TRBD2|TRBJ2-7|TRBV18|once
CASSQYSSGLAGIGSYEQYF
TGTGCCAGCTCACAATATTCCTCGGGACTAGCGGGAATCGGATCCTACGAGCAGTACTTC
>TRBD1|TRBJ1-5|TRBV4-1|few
CASSQGTGGNQPQHF
TGCGCCAGCAGCCAAGGGACAGGGGGCAACCAGCCCCAGCATTTT
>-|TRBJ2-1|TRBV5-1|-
CASSSSGWSYNEQFF
TGCGCCAGCAGCTCGAGCGGGTGGTCCTACAATGAGCAGTTCTTC
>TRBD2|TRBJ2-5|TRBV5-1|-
CASSLAGLAVQETQYF
TGCGCCAGCAGCTTGGCCGGACTAGCGGTCCAAGAGACCCAGTACTTC
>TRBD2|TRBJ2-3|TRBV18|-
CASSPPGLAGTPQEAQYF
TGTGCCAGCTCACCACCGGGACTAGCGGGGACTCCACAAGAGGCGCAGTATTTT
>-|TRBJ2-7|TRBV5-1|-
CASSLGGLALTYEQYF
TGCGCCAGCAGCCTAGGAGGGCTAGCCCTTACCTACGAGCAGTACTTC
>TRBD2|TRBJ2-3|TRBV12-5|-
CASGLTSESTDTQYF
TGTGCTAGTGGTCTAACTAGCGAGAGCACAGATACGCAGTATTTT
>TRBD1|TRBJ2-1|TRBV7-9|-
CASRWDRDEQFF
TGTGCCAGCAGGTGGGACAGGGATGAGCAGTTCTTC
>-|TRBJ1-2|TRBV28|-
CASSRDKRGYTF
TGTGCCAGCAGCCGGGACAAACGGGGCTACACCTTC
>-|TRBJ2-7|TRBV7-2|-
CASSFRLDREQYF
TGTGCCAGCAGCTTTCGACTAGACCGCGAGCAGTACTTC
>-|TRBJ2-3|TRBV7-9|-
CASSFSTGRTLTQYF
TGTGCCAGCAGCTTTTCGACAGGCCGAACCCTCACGCAGTATTTT
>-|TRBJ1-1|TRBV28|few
CASSPPGVAFF
TGTGCCAGCAGTCCCCCGGGGGTAGCTTTCTTT
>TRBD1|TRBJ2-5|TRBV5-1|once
CASSPGQGEWETQYF
TGCGCCAGCAGTCCGGGACAGGGAGAGTGGGAGACCCAGTACTTC
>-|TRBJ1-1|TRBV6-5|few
CASSYRSGTEAFF
TGTGCCAGCAGTTACCGTTCGGGGACTGAAGCTTTCTTT
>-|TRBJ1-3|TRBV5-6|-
CASTPGLFGNTIYF
TGTGCCAGCACGCCGGGATTGTTCGGAAACACCATATATTTT
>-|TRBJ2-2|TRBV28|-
CASSFMVLAGQTGELFF
TGTGCCAGCAGTTTTATGGTTTTGGCAGGGCAGACCGGGGAGCTGTTTTTT
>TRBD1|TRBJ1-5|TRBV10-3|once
CAISEKGQSDPQHF
TGTGCCATCAGTGAAAAGGGACAGTCTGATCCCCAGCATTTT
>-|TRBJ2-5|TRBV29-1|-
CSVTSRVQRETQYF
TGCAGCGTGACTAGTCGCGTGCAGCGGGAGACCCAGTACTTC
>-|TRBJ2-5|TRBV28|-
CASSLKLGETQYF
TGTGCCAGCAGTTTAAAACTAGGAGAGACCCAGTACTTC
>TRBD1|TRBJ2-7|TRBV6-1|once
CASSAGQLSYEQYF
TGTGCCAGCAGTGCGGGACAGCTCTCCTACGAGCAGTACTTC
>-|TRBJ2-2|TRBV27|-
CASSFSTGELFF
TGTGCCAGCAGTTTCTCCACCGGGGAGCTGTTTTTT
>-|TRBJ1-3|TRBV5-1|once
CASSLAQTGNTIYF
TGCGCCAGCAGCTTGGCCCAGACAGGAAACACCATATATTTT
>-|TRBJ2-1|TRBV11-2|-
CASSLDPSQDEQFF
TGTGCCAGCAGCTTAGACCCTTCCCAGGATGAGCAGTTCTTC
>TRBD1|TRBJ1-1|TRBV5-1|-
CASRWTGGVVEAFF
TGCGCCAGCAGATGGACAGGGGGCGTAGTGGAAGCTTTCTTT
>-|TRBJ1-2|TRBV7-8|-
CASSPWTSANYGYTF
TGTGCCAGCAGCCCATGGACATCAGCTAACTATGGCTACACCTTC
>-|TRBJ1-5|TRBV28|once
CASSLYRIFQPQHF
TGTGCCAGCAGTTTATACAGGATCTTTCAGCCCCAGCATTTT
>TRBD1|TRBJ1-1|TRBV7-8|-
CASSLFGQGTTEAFF
TGTGCCAGCAGCTTATTCGGACAGGGGACCACTGAAGCTTTCTTT
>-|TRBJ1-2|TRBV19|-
CASRHPRGVGYTF
TGTGCCAGTAGGCATCCCCGAGGAGTTGGCTACACCTTC
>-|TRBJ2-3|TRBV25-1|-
CASRGHPTDTQYF
TGTGCCAGCAGAGGACACCCCACAGATACGCAGTATTTT
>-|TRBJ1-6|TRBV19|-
CASSTGDSPLHF
TGTGCCAGTAGTACAGGGGACTCACCCCTCCACTTT
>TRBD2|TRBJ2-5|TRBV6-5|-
CASRRVSGGGETQYF
TGTGCCAGCAGGAGGGTTAGCGGGGGAGGAGAGACCCAGTACTTC
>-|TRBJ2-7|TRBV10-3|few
CAISGGQNYEQYF
TGTGCCATCAGCGGGGGACAGAACTACGAGCAGTACTTC
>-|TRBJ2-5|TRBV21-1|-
CASIKQGARETQYF
TGTGCCAGCATCAAACAGGGGGCTCGAGAGACCCAGTACTTC
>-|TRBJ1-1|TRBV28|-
CASSNSELLPNTEAFF
TGTGCCAGCAGTAACAGTGAACTCCTACCGAACACTGAAGCTTTCTTT
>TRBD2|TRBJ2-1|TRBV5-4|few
CASSLPLAGPNEQFF
TGTGCCAGCAGCTTGCCACTAGCGGGACCTAATGAGCAGTTCTTC
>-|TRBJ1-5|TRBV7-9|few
CASSLDGRGNQPQHF
TGTGCCAGCAGCTTGGACGGGCGAGGGAATCAGCCCCAGCATTTT